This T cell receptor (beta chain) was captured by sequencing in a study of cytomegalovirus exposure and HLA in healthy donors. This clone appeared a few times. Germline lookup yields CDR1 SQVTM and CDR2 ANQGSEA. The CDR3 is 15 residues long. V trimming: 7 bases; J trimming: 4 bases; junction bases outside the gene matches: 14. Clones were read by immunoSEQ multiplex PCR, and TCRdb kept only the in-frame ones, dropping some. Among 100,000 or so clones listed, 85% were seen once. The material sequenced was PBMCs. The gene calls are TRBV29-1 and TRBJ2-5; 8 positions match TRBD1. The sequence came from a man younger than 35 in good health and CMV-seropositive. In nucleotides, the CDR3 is TGCAGCGCAAATCCGACAGGGGAGGTAGGAGAGACCCAGTACTTC. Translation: CSANPTGEVGETQYF.